This entry is about one T cell receptor (beta chain). The antigen is unknown. CDR1 is SEHNR and CDR2 is FQNEAQ in the germline V gene (reference sequence). V shed 0 bases and J shed 8 bases, with 16 bases lying between them. This CDR3 region has 15 residues. The record originates from a study of OX40 agonist ivuxolimab in advanced cancers. Sequenced by immunoSEQ multiplex PCR; TCRdb stores in-frame clones only, minus some. The data contain over 95,000 clones, 91% of them singletons. Regarding the study as a whole: CD4+ and CD8+ blood T cells expanded clonally by week 6 at 0.1 to 3.0 mg/kg. Clonal expansion was among the lowest in partial responders at 0.1-3.0 mg/kg, especially CD8+.

The chain uses TRBV7-9 and TRBJ1-1, with D uncertain. This clonotype was obtained from an adult with an advanced solid tumor such as melanoma, head and neck, liver or kidney cancer. The specimen was CD4+ or CD8+ T cells sorted from blood, collected in a trial of the OX40 agonist ivuxolimab. The CDR3 loop reads CASSLAVAGAAEAFF. DNA for the CDR3: TGTGCCAGCAGCTTAGCTGTTGCAGGTGCAGCGGAAGCTTTCTTT.